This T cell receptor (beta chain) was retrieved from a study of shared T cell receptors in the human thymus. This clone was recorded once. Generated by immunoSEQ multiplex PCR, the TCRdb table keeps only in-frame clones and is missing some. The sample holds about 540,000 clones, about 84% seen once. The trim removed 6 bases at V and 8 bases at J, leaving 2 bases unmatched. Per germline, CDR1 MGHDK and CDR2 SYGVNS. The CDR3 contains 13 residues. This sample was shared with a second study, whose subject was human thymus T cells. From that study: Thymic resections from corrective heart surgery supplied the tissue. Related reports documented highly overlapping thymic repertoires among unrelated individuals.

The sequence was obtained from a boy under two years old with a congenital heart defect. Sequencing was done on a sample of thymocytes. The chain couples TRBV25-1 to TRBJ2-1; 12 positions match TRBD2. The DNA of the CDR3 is TGTGCCAGCAGGACTAGCGGGAGACATGAGCAGTTCTTC. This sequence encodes CASRTSGRHEQFF.